This T cell receptor beta chain was sequenced during a study of control samples from healthy donors and cancer patients. CDR1 is SGHRS and CDR2 is YFSETQ in the germline V gene. The CDR3 spans 14 residues. J lost 7 bases, V lost 4 bases, and 11 bases had no gene match. Libraries were prepared by immunoSEQ multiplex PCR; TCRdb keeps only in-frame clonotypes and omits some of them. This table has 150,000 or so clones, 88% appearing once. The sample was blood. The rearrangement uses TRBV5-1 and TRBJ2-7; TRBD1 aligns across 7 bases. The source of this sequence is a man between 18 and 29 years old in good health. CDR3 amino acids: CASSRDSSTREQYF. The DNA of the CDR3 is TGCGCCAGCAGCCGGGACAGTAGTACTCGGGAGCAGTACTTC.